This is a list of T cell receptor beta chains from one sample in a study of identical twins. TCRdb processed the 5' RACE reads anew with MiXCR; each CDR3 protein has one entry. Of under 800,000 distinct CDR3 sequences in the sample, about 20% were seen once. The same sample was also used in a study of T cells expressing NK-cell markers.

The sequencing input was PBMCs. The receptors originated from a woman aged 18-29 years in good health. CDR3s include the opening cysteine and the closing phenylalanine or tryptophan. Each record gives: clone size, V gene, J gene, D gene, CDR3 protein, CDR3 DNA. The D gene is left open where the match is weak. Clone size appears in some rows only: once, few, many, or a class for an expanded clone.

clone_size: few
v_call: TRBV5-1
j_call: TRBJ2-7
d_call: -
cdr3_aa: CASSPEGSYEQYF
cdr3_nt: TGCGCCAGCAGCCCCGAGGGTAGCTACGAGCAGTACTTC

clone_size: -
v_call: TRBV10-2
j_call: TRBJ2-3
d_call: TRBD1
cdr3_aa: CASSSGTGVTDTQYF
cdr3_nt: TGCGCCAGCAGTTCCGGGACAGGGGTCACAGATACGCAGTATTTT

clone_size: few
v_call: TRBV6-2/TRBV6-3
j_call: TRBJ2-3
d_call: TRBD1
cdr3_aa: CASSYKERGTGKGHTDTQYF
cdr3_nt: TGTGCCAGCAGTTACAAGGAGAGGGGGACAGGGAAGGGGCACACAGATACGCAGTATTTT

clone_size: many
v_call: TRBV7-2
j_call: TRBJ1-1
d_call: -
cdr3_aa: CASSPWSEAFF
cdr3_nt: TGTGCCAGCAGCCCATGGTCTGAAGCTTTCTTT

clone_size: few
v_call: TRBV10-2
j_call: TRBJ2-7
d_call: TRBD1
cdr3_aa: CASSEWRGQGFHEQYF
cdr3_nt: TGCGCCAGCAGTGAGTGGAGGGGACAGGGGTTTCACGAGCAGTACTTC

clone_size: -
v_call: TRBV12-3/TRBV12-4
j_call: TRBJ2-6
d_call: -
cdr3_aa: CASSAGRSSGANVLTF
cdr3_nt: TGTGCCAGCAGCGCCGGTCGAAGCTCTGGGGCCAACGTCCTGACTTTC

clone_size: few
v_call: TRBV20-1
j_call: TRBJ1-1
d_call: -
cdr3_aa: CSAAGHGGTEAFF
cdr3_nt: TGCAGTGCCGCGGGCCACGGGGGTACTGAAGCTTTCTTT

clone_size: -
v_call: TRBV6-1
j_call: TRBJ2-1
d_call: -
cdr3_aa: CASSMAGNSYNEQFF
cdr3_nt: TGTGCCAGCAGTATGGCAGGGAACTCCTACAATGAGCAGTTCTTC

clone_size: many
v_call: TRBV7-3
j_call: TRBJ2-3
d_call: -
cdr3_aa: CASSLGPGGNTQYF
cdr3_nt: TGTGCCAGCAGCTTAGGCCCTGGGGGCAATACGCAGTATTTT

clone_size: -
v_call: TRBV12-3/TRBV12-4
j_call: TRBJ2-2
d_call: -
cdr3_aa: CASSFRGRNTGELFF
cdr3_nt: TGTGCCAGCAGTTTCCGGGGTCGGAACACCGGGGAGCTGTTTTTT

clone_size: -
v_call: TRBV28
j_call: TRBJ2-2
d_call: -
cdr3_aa: CASINGGANTGELFF
cdr3_nt: TGTGCCAGCATCAACGGGGGCGCGAACACCGGGGAGCTGTTTTTT

clone_size: many
v_call: TRBV20-1
j_call: TRBJ2-5
d_call: -
cdr3_aa: CSASTGLGYQETQYF
cdr3_nt: TGCAGTGCTAGCACAGGGCTCGGGTACCAAGAGACCCAGTACTTC

clone_size: -
v_call: TRBV7-2
j_call: TRBJ1-5
d_call: -
cdr3_aa: CASSWGGNSNQPQHF
cdr3_nt: TGTGCCAGCAGCTGGGGGGGGAATAGCAATCAGCCCCAGCATTTT

clone_size: many
v_call: TRBV10-1
j_call: TRBJ2-1
d_call: -
cdr3_aa: CASSTNREGEQFF
cdr3_nt: TGCGCCAGCAGTACAAACAGGGAGGGTGAGCAGTTCTTC

clone_size: few
v_call: TRBV7-6
j_call: TRBJ2-5
d_call: -
cdr3_aa: CASSFRGLQETQYF
cdr3_nt: TGTGCCAGCAGCTTTCGCGGGCTCCAAGAGACCCAGTACTTC

clone_size: -
v_call: TRBV29-1
j_call: TRBJ2-3
d_call: -
cdr3_aa: CSVSQSTDTQYF
cdr3_nt: TGCAGCGTTAGCCAAAGCACAGATACGCAGTATTTT

clone_size: few
v_call: TRBV6-6
j_call: TRBJ2-3
d_call: -
cdr3_aa: CASGETADTQYF
cdr3_nt: TGTGCCAGCGGAGAGACCGCAGATACGCAGTATTTT

clone_size: -
v_call: TRBV4-3
j_call: TRBJ2-3
d_call: -
cdr3_aa: CASSQDRGPDTQYF
cdr3_nt: TGCGCCAGCAGCCAAGATCGCGGGCCAGATACGCAGTATTTT

clone_size: few
v_call: TRBV6-1
j_call: TRBJ2-1
d_call: TRBD2
cdr3_aa: CASRREGGNSYNEQFF
cdr3_nt: TGTGCCAGCAGGCGGGAGGGCGGGAACTCCTACAATGAGCAGTTCTTC

clone_size: -
v_call: TRBV9
j_call: TRBJ2-5
d_call: -
cdr3_aa: CASSVEGRRGETQYF
cdr3_nt: TGTGCCAGCAGCGTAGAAGGGAGGAGAGGAGAGACCCAGTACTTC

clone_size: -
v_call: TRBV29-1
j_call: TRBJ2-7
d_call: TRBD1
cdr3_aa: CSVRDSYYEQYF
cdr3_nt: TGCAGCGTCCGGGACAGCTACTACGAGCAGTACTTC

clone_size: -
v_call: TRBV5-1
j_call: TRBJ2-7
d_call: -
cdr3_aa: CASSPTLEEQYF
cdr3_nt: TGCGCCAGCAGCCCTACCTTGGAGGAGCAGTACTTC

clone_size: -
v_call: TRBV18
j_call: TRBJ2-7
d_call: TRBD1
cdr3_aa: CASSPLVETGEGQYF
cdr3_nt: TGTGCCAGCTCACCATTAGTCGAGACAGGGGAAGGGCAGTACTTC

clone_size: -
v_call: TRBV7-2
j_call: TRBJ2-6
d_call: -
cdr3_aa: CASSPRGGHSGANVLTF
cdr3_nt: TGTGCCAGCAGCCCAAGGGGAGGCCACTCTGGGGCCAACGTCCTGACTTTC

clone_size: few
v_call: TRBV5-1
j_call: TRBJ2-7
d_call: -
cdr3_aa: CASSSRGVTLDEQYF
cdr3_nt: TGCGCCAGCAGCTCTCGGGGCGTCACATTAGACGAGCAGTACTTC

clone_size: -
v_call: TRBV5-6
j_call: TRBJ1-2
d_call: TRBD1
cdr3_aa: CASSYVDRGHVYGYTF
cdr3_nt: TGTGCCAGCAGCTACGTGGACAGGGGGCACGTCTATGGCTACACCTTC

clone_size: -
v_call: TRBV7-9
j_call: TRBJ1-2
d_call: -
cdr3_aa: CASSPQYGYTF
cdr3_nt: TGTGCCAGCAGCCCGCAGTATGGCTACACCTTC

clone_size: few
v_call: TRBV29-1
j_call: TRBJ2-3
d_call: TRBD2
cdr3_aa: CSVAKTSGREPDTQYF
cdr3_nt: TGCAGCGTTGCCAAGACTAGCGGGAGGGAGCCAGATACGCAGTATTTT

clone_size: many
v_call: TRBV12-3/TRBV12-4
j_call: TRBJ1-2
d_call: -
cdr3_aa: CASSLVRTNYGYTF
cdr3_nt: TGTGCCAGCAGTTTAGTCCGGACTAACTATGGCTACACCTTC

clone_size: -
v_call: TRBV7-2
j_call: TRBJ2-5
d_call: -
cdr3_aa: CASSLVAGRRETQYF
cdr3_nt: TGTGCCAGCAGCTTAGTGGCAGGGAGGCGAGAGACCCAGTACTTC

clone_size: few
v_call: TRBV20-1
j_call: TRBJ2-7
d_call: -
cdr3_aa: CSASGPHSYEQYF
cdr3_nt: TGCAGTGCTAGTGGGCCGCACTCCTACGAGCAGTACTTC

clone_size: -
v_call: TRBV12-3/TRBV12-4
j_call: TRBJ1-4
d_call: -
cdr3_aa: CASSPRATRGGTNEKLFF
cdr3_nt: TGTGCCAGCAGTCCCCGGGCAACGCGTGGTGGGACTAATGAAAAACTGTTTTTT

clone_size: -
v_call: TRBV6-2/TRBV6-3
j_call: TRBJ2-7
d_call: -
cdr3_aa: CASSPSAPSYEQYF
cdr3_nt: TGTGCCAGCAGTCCCAGTGCTCCCTCCTACGAGCAGTACTTC

clone_size: many
v_call: TRBV12-3/TRBV12-4
j_call: TRBJ2-7
d_call: TRBD1
cdr3_aa: CASSPGTGGRGSYEQYF
cdr3_nt: TGTGCCAGCAGTCCCGGGACAGGGGGCAGAGGGTCCTACGAGCAGTACTTC

clone_size: -
v_call: TRBV12-3/TRBV12-4
j_call: TRBJ1-5
d_call: -
cdr3_aa: CASTRDRYQPQHF
cdr3_nt: TGTGCCAGCACACGGGACCGCTATCAGCCCCAGCATTTT

clone_size: few
v_call: TRBV4-1
j_call: TRBJ1-5
d_call: -
cdr3_aa: CASSQGGAAQPQHF
cdr3_nt: TGCGCCAGCAGCCAAGGAGGGGCGGCTCAGCCCCAGCATTTT

clone_size: -
v_call: TRBV7-2
j_call: TRBJ2-7
d_call: TRBD2
cdr3_aa: CASSWGGTSGRNEQYF
cdr3_nt: TGTGCCAGCAGCTGGGGCGGGACTAGCGGGAGGAACGAGCAGTACTTC

clone_size: -
v_call: TRBV29-1
j_call: TRBJ2-3
d_call: -
cdr3_aa: CSVEGRKGTTQYF
cdr3_nt: TGCAGCGTTGAAGGCCGGAAAGGAACCACGCAGTATTTT

clone_size: many
v_call: TRBV29-1
j_call: TRBJ1-2
d_call: -
cdr3_aa: CSTTIDGYTF
cdr3_nt: TGCAGCACAACAATCGATGGCTACACCTTC

clone_size: -
v_call: TRBV6-4
j_call: TRBJ2-3
d_call: -
cdr3_aa: CASSDSTPRAYTQYF
cdr3_nt: TGTGCCAGCAGTGACTCTACCCCACGTGCGTATACGCAGTATTTT

clone_size: -
v_call: TRBV7-3
j_call: TRBJ2-3
d_call: TRBD1
cdr3_aa: CASSLQGVGTDTQYF
cdr3_nt: TGTGCCAGCAGCCTACAGGGGGTGGGCACAGATACGCAGTATTTT

clone_size: few
v_call: TRBV4-1
j_call: TRBJ2-7
d_call: TRBD1
cdr3_aa: CASSQYLRGRPTITDEQYF
cdr3_nt: TGCGCCAGCAGCCAGTACCTCAGGGGGCGACCTACTATAACCGACGAGCAGTACTTC